This T cell receptor (beta chain) was captured in a study of T cell responses to AZD1222 COVID-19 vaccine. Notes on the study in general: Seropositivity was recorded at baseline in only 6 or 7 AZD1222 recipients. Close to half of spike-specific TCRs reportedly recognize unmutated variant regions. Across the whole spike, CD4 TCRs peaked at regions 160-218 and 743-854.

Germline assignment: CDR1 WNHNN and CDR2 SYGVQD (reference sequence). V lost 6 bases and J lost 0, with 8 bases in between. This CDR3 is built from 13 residues. The data were produced by immunoSEQ multiplex PCR, yet TCRdb's version contains in-frame clones alone and is incomplete. This sample has tens of thousands of clones, with under 95% found just once. Analysis merged second doses at about 4 or about 12 weeks. This clone occurred once. No antigen is known for it. The sequenced sample was peripheral blood, obtained 28 days after the second AZD1222 dose. The origin of this receptor is an adult who received the AZD1222 COVID-19 vaccine. The chain carries TRBV10-1 and TRBJ1-1; D unclear. This CDR3 reads CASSLGVNTEAFF. The CDR3 DNA reads TGCGCCAGCAGCCTGGGTGTGAACACTGAAGCTTTCTTT.